This T cell receptor (beta chain) was sequenced during a study of OX40 agonist ivuxolimab in advanced cancers. CDR1 and CDR2 from the germline V gene are SGHTA and FQGNSA. The CDR3 has 13 amino acids. V lost 4 bases and J 1 base, leaving 7 bases between the germline ends. About this clone: The target antigen is unknown.

Study outcomes and limitations: On average, a greater number of expanded clones characterised CD8+ T cells relative to CD4+.

Produced via immunoSEQ multiplex PCR; TCRdb's table is partial and in-frame only. This table has 90,000 to 100,000 clones, approximately 90% appearing once. Autoimmune disease history or systemic immunosuppression excluded patients. With baseline, cycle 4 day 1, and cycle 7 day 1 as timepoints, blood was sampled. Sequences were derived from CD4+ or CD8+ T cells sorted from blood, sampled in a trial of the OX40 agonist ivuxolimab. The clonotype was recovered from an adult with an advanced solid tumor such as melanoma, head and neck, liver or kidney cancer. The rearrangement links TRBV7-2 to TRBJ1-1; D uncertain. This CDR3 is CASSSRRNTEAFF. The DNA for the CDR3 is TGTGCCAGCAGCTCCCGACGGAACACTGAAGCTTTCTTT.